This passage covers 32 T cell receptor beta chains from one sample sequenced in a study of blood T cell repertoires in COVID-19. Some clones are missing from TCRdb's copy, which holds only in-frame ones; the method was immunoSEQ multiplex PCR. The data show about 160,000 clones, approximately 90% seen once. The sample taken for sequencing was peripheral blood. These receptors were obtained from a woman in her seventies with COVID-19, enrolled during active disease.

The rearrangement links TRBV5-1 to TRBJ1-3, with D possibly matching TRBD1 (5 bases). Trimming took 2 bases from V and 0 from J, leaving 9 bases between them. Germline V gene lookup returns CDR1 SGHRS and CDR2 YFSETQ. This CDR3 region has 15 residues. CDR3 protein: CASSFGGNSGNTIYF. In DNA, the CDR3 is TGCGCCAGCAGCTTCGGGGGGAACTCTGGAAACACCATATATTTT. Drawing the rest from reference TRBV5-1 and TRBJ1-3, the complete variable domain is KAGVTQTPRYLIKTRGQQVTLSCSPISGHRSVSWYQQTPGQGLQFLFEYFSETQRNKGNFPGRFSGRQFSNSRSEMNVSTLELGDSALYLCASSFGGNSGNTIYFGEGSWLTVV.

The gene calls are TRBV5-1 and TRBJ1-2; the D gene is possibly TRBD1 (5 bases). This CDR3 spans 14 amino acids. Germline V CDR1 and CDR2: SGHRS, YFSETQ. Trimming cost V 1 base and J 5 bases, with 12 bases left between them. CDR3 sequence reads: CASSLRDGRYGYTF. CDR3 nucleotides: TGCGCCAGCAGCTTGAGGGACGGGAGGTATGGCTACACCTTC.

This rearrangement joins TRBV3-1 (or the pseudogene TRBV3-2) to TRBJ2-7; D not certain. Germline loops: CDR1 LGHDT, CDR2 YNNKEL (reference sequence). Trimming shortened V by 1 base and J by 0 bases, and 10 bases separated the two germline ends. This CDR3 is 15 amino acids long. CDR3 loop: CASSQGPGRSYEQYF. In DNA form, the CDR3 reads TGTGCCAGCAGCCAAGGTCCGGGTCGCTCCTACGAGCAGTACTTC.

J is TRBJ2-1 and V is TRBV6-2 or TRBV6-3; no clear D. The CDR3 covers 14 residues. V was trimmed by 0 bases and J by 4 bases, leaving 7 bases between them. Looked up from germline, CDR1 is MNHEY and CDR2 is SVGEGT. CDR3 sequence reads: CASSYSPSYNEQFF. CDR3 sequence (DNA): TGTGCCAGCAGTTACTCGCCCAGTTACAATGAGCAGTTCTTC.

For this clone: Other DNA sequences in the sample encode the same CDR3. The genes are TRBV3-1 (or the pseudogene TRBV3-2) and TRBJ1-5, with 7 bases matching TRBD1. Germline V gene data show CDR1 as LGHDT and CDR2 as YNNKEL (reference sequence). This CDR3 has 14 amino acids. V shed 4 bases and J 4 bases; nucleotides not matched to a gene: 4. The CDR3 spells CASSRTGGNQPQHF. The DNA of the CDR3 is TGTGCCAGCAGCCGGACAGGCGGTAATCAGCCCCAGCATTTT.

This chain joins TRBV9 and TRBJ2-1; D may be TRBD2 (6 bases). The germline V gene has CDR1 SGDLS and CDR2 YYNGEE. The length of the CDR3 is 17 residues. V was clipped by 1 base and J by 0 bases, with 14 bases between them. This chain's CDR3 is CASSVLIGGDSYNEQFF. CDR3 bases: TGTGCCAGCAGCGTACTCATCGGGGGAGACTCCTACAATGAGCAGTTCTTC. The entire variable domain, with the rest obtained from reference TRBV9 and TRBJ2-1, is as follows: DSGVTQTPKHLITATGQRVTLRCSPRSGDLSVYWYQQSLDQGLQFLIQYYNGEERAKGNILERFSAQQFPDLHSELNLSSLELGDSALYFCASSVLIGGDSYNEQFFGPGTRLTVL.

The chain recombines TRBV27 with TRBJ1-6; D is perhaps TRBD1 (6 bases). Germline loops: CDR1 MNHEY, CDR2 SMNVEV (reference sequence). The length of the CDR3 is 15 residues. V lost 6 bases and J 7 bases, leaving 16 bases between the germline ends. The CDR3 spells CASRNRAPTNSPLHF. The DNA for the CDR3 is TGTGCCAGCAGGAACAGGGCTCCCACAAATTCACCCCTCCACTTT.

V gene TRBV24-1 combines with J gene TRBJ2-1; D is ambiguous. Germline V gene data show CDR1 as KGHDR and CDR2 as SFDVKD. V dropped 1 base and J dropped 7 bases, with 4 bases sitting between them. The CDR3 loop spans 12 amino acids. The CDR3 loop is CATSDFQNEQFF. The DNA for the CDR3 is TGTGCCACCAGTGATTTTCAGAATGAGCAGTTCTTC.

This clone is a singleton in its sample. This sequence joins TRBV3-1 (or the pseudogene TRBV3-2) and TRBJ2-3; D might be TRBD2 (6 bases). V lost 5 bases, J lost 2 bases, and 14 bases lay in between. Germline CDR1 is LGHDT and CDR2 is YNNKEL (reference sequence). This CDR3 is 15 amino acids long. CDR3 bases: TGTGCCAGCAGCGGGGGGTTCCTCTCCACAGATACGCAGTATTTT. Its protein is CASSGGFLSTDTQYF.

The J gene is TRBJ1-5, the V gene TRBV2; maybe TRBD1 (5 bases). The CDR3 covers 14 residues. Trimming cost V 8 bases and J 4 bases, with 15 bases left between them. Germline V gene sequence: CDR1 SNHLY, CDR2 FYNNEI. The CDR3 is CASGTGPRNQPQHF. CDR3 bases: TGTGCCAGCGGCACAGGTCCAAGGAATCAGCCCCAGCATTTT.

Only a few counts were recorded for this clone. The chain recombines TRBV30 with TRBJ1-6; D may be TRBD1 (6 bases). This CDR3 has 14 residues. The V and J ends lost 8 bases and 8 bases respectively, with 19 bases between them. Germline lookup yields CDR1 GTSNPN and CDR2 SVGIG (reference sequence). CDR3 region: CALSRDRSYSPLHF. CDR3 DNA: TGTGCCCTTAGTCGTGACAGGAGTTATTCACCCCTCCACTTT.

The CDR3 sequence: CASSSRDSEKLFF. The DNA for the CDR3 is TGCGCCAGCAGCTCGCGGGACAGTGAAAAACTGTTTTTT. V and J are TRBV5-1 and TRBJ1-4, with 7 bases that match TRBD1. J gave up 7 bases and V 3 bases, and 3 bases lay outside the gene matches. There are 13 residues in the CDR3. The germline gives CDR1 SGHRS, CDR2 YFSETQ.

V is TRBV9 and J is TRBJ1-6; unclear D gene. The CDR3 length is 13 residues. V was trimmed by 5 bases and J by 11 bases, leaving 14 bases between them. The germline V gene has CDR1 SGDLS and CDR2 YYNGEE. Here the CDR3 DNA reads TGTGCCAGCAGTAAGCTTTCGGGAACACCCCTCCACTTT. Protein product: CASSKLSGTPLHF.

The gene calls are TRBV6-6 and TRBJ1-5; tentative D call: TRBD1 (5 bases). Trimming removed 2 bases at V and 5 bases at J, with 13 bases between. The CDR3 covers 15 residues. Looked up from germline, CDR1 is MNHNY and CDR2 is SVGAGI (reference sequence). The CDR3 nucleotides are TGTGCCAGCAGTTACAAGGCAGGGTATTATCAGCCCCAGCATTTT. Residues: CASSYKAGYYQPQHF.

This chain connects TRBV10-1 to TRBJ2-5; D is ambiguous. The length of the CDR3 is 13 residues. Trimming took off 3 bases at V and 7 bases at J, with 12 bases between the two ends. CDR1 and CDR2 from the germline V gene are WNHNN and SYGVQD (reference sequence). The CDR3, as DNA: TGCGCCAGCAGTGATGCGGCACTGGGGACCCAGTACTTC. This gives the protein CASSDAALGTQYF.

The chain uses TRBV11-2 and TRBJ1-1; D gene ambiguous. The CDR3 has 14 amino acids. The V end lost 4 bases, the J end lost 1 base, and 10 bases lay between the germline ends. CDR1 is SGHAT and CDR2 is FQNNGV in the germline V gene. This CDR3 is CASSWRESNTEAFF. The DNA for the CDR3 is TGTGCCAGCAGCTGGAGGGAGTCGAACACTGAAGCTTTCTTT.

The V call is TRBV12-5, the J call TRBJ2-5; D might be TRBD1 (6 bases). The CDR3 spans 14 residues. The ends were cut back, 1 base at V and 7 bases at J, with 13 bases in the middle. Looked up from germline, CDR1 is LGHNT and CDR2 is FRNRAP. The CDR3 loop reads CASGLAGAKGTQYF. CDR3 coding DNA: TGTGCTAGTGGTTTGGCAGGGGCCAAGGGGACCCAGTACTTC.

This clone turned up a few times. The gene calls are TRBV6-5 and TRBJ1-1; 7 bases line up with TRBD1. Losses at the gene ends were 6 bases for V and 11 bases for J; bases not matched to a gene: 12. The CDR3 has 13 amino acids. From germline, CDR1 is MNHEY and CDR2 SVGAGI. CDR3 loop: CASSLDRELPAFF. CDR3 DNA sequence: TGTGCCAGCAGCCTCGACAGGGAATTACCGGCTTTCTTT.

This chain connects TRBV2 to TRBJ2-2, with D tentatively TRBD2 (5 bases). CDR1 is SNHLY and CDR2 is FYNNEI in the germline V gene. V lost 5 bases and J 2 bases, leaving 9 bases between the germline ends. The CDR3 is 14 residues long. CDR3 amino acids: CASSSSPNTGELFF. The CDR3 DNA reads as TGTGCCAGCAGTTCTAGCCCAAACACCGGGGAGCTGTTTTTT.

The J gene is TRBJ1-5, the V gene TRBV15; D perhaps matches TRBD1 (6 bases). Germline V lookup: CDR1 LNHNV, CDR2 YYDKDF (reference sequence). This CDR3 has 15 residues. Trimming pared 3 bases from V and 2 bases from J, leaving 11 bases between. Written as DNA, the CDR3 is TGTGCCACCAGCAGTGGGGGCAGGGGCAATCAGCCCCAGCATTTT. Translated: CATSSGGRGNQPQHF. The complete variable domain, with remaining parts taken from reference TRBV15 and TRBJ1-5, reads DAMVIQNPRYQVTQFGKPVTLSCSQTLNHNVMYWYQQKSSQAPKLLFHYYDKDFNNEADTPDNFQSRRPNTSFCFLDIRSPGLGDTAMYLCATSSGGRGNQPQHFGDGTRLSIL.

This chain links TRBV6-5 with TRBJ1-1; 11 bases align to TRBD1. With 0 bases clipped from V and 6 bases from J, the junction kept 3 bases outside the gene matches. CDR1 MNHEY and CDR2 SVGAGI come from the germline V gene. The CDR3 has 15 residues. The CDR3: CASSYSKGQGAEAFF. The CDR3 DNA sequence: TGTGCCAGCAGTTACTCGAAGGGACAGGGGGCTGAAGCTTTCTTT.

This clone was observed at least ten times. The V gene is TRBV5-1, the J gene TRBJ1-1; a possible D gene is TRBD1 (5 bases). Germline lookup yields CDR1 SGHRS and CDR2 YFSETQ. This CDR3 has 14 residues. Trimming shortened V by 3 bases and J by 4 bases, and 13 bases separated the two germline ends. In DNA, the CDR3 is TGCGCCAGCAGCTGGGCGGAGGGGCCCACTGAAGCTTTCTTT. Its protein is CASSWAEGPTEAFF.

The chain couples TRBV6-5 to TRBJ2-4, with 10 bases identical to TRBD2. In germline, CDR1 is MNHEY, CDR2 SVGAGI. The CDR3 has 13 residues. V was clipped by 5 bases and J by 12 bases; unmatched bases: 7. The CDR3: CASSIISGGDQYF. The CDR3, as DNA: TGTGCCAGCAGTATAATAAGCGGGGGGGATCAGTACTTC.

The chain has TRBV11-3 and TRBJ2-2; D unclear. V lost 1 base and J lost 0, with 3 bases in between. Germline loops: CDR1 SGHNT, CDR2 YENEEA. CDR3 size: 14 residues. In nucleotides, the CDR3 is TGTGCCAGCAGCTTAGGAGCGAACACCGGGGAGCTGTTTTTT. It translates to CASSLGANTGELFF.

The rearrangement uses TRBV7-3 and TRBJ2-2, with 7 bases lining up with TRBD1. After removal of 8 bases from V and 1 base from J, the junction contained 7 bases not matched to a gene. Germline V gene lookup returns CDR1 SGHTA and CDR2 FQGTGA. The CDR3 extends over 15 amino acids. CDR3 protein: CASGRGQKNTGELFF. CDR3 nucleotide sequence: TGTGCCAGCGGTCGGGGACAGAAGAACACCGGGGAGCTGTTTTTT.

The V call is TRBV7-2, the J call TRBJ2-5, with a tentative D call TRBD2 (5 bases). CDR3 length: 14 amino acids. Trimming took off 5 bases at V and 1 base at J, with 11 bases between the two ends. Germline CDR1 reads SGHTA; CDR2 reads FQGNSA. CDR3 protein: CASSRPGFQETQYF. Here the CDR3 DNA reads TGTGCCAGCAGCCGCCCGGGGTTCCAAGAGACCCAGTACTTC.

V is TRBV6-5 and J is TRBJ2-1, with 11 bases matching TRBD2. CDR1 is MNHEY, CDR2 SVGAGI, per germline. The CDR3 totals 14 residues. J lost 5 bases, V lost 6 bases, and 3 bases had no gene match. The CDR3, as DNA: TGTGCCAGCAGAACTAGCGGGGGCCACAATGAGCAGTTCTTC. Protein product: CASRTSGGHNEQFF.

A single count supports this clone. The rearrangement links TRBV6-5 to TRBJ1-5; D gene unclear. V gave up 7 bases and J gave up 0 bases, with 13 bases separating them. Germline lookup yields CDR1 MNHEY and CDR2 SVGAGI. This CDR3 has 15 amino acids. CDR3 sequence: CASTILSYSNQPQHF. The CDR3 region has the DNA TGTGCCAGCACTATCCTAAGTTATAGCAATCAGCCCCAGCATTTT.

CDR3 region: CAISSGSYNSPLHF. DNA for the CDR3: TGTGCCATCAGCTCAGGGTCCTATAATTCACCCCTCCACTTT. This rearrangement joins TRBV10-3 to TRBJ1-6, with D perhaps TRBD1 (5 bases). The CDR3 is made up of 14 amino acids. Germline V gene data show CDR1 as ENHRY and CDR2 as SYGVKD. Trimming cost V 6 bases and J 1 base, with 7 bases left between them.

Here the CDR3 reads CASSFGLAGEVTGELFF. Here the CDR3 DNA reads TGTGCCAGCAGTTTCGGACTAGCGGGGGAGGTAACCGGGGAGCTGTTTTTT. The gene calls are TRBV28 and TRBJ2-2; TRBD2 matches at 13 bases. CDR1 and CDR2 (germline): MDHEN, SYDVKM. This CDR3 is 17 amino acids long. J lost 5 bases, V lost 3 bases, and 6 bases had no gene match.

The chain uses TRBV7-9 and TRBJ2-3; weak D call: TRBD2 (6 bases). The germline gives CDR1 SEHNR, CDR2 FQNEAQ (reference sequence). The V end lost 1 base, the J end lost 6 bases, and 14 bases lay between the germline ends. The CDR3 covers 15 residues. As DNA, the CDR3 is TGTGCCAGCAGCTTAGTCGGAGGGGTTCGGGATACGCAGTATTTT. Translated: CASSLVGGVRDTQYF.

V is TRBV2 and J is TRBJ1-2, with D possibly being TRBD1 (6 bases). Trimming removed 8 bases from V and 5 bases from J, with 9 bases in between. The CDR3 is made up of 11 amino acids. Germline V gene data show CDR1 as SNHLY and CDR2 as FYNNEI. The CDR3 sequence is CASGTLYGYTF. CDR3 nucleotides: TGTGCCAGCGGGACACTATATGGCTACACCTTC.